A single sample gave rise to the 2 T cell receptor beta chains below, sequenced in a study of cytomegalovirus exposure and HLA in healthy donors. PCR amplification relied on 60 Vbeta primers (plus 13 Jbeta primers). Produced via immunoSEQ multiplex PCR; TCRdb's table is partial and in-frame only. This table has over 85,000 clones, 78% appearing once. The sample taken for sequencing was PBMCs. The source of these receptors is a woman in her thirties in good health and CMV-seronegative.

This sequence joins TRBV28 and TRBJ2-3, with TRBD1 matching 8 bases. V lost 6 bases, J lost 4 bases, and 6 bases stayed unmatched. Germline CDR1 and CDR2: MDHEN and SYDVKM. The CDR3 is made up of 14 amino acids. The CDR3 DNA reads TGTGCCAGCAGAGACAGGGGTTGGGCAGATACGCAGTATTTT. This codes for CASRDRGWADTQYF.

V gene TRBV5-6 combines with J gene TRBJ2-1; D unclear. Looked up from germline, CDR1 is SGHDT and CDR2 is YYEEEE. This CDR3 has 13 residues. V was clipped by 0 bases and J by 10 bases, with 11 bases between them. CDR3 sequence: CASSLVSGDEQFF. DNA of the CDR3: TGTGCCAGCAGCTTGGTCTCCGGAGACGAGCAGTTCTTC. The whole variable domain, filled in from reference TRBV5-6 and TRBJ2-1, reads DAGVTQSPTHLIKTRGQQVTLRCSPKSGHDTVSWYQQALGQGPQFIFQYYEEEERQRGNFPDRFSGHQFPNYSSELNVNALLLGDSALYLCASSLVSGDEQFFGPGTRLTVL.